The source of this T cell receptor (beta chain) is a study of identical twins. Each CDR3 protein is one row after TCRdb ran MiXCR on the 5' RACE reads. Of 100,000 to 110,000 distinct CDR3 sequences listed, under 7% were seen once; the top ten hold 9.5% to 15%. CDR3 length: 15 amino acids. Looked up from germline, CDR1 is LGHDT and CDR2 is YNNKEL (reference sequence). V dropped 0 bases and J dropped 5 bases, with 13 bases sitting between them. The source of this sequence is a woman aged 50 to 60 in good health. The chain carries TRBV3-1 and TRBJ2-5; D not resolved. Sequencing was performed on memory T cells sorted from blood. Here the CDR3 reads CASSQDGSVGETQYF. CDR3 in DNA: TGTGCCAGCAGCCAAGACGGTTCAGTAGGGGAGACCCAGTACTTC.